Presented here are 25 T cell receptor beta chains from one specimen sequenced in a study of identical twins. Each CDR3 protein gets one entry after TCRdb re-called the 5' RACE reads with MiXCR. The sample shows hundreds of thousands of distinct CDR3 sequences, roughly an eighth of them seen only once. These data were likewise used in another study, on yellow fever vaccine responses in identical twins.

Sequences were obtained from PBMCs. The receptors stem from a woman between 18 and 29 years old in good health.

The rearrangement joins TRBV12-3 or TRBV12-4 to TRBJ1-5, with 8 bases lining up with TRBD1. Trimming took 5 bases from V and 6 from J; bases not matched to a gene: 6. CDR3 length: 14 residues. The CDR3 loop is CASSITGGSQPQHF. Written as DNA, the CDR3 is TGTGCCAGCAGTATAACAGGGGGAAGTCAGCCCCAGCATTTT.

The chain is built from TRBV12-3 or TRBV12-4 and TRBJ1-1; D is unresolved. The V gene lost 7 bases and the J gene lost 1 base, with 7 bases spanning the gap. The length of the CDR3 is 12 residues. As DNA, the CDR3 is TGTGCCAGCAACAGAGAGAACACTGAAGCTTTCTTT. Its protein is CASNRENTEAFF.

The chain links TRBV6-1 to TRBJ1-1; D may be TRBD1 (6 bases). CDR1 is MNHNS, CDR2 SASEGT, per germline. Trimming took off 6 bases at V and 0 bases at J, with 14 bases between the two ends. The CDR3 extends over 15 amino acids. CDR3 loop: CASRKDRSMNTEAFF. The CDR3 DNA follows: TGTGCCAGCAGGAAGGACAGAAGCATGAACACTGAAGCTTTCTTT.

This chain connects TRBV7-2 to TRBJ2-5, with 11 bases matching TRBD2. The CDR3 loop spans 17 amino acids. The V gene's germline CDR1 is SGHTA and CDR2 FQGNSA. After removal of 5 bases from V and 5 bases from J, the junction contained 13 bases not matched to a gene. CDR3 DNA: TGTGCCAGCAGCCGTTCTAAGTTAGCGGGGGGGCCGGAGACCCAGTACTTC. Protein sequence: CASSRSKLAGGPETQYF.

This rearrangement joins TRBV6-5 to TRBJ2-2; 7 bases are shared with TRBD1. The CDR3 is 17 residues long. Per germline, CDR1 MNHEY and CDR2 SVGAGI. V lost 0 bases and J lost 2; bases outside the gene matches: 6. As DNA, the CDR3 is TGTGCCAGCAGTTACTCAACAGGGGTAGCAAACACCGGGGAGCTGTTTTTT. Translating it yields CASSYSTGVANTGELFF.

J is TRBJ2-7 and V is TRBV15; 9 nucleotides align to TRBD2. J gave up 0 bases and V 5 bases, and 5 bases lay outside the gene matches. CDR1 is LNHNV and CDR2 is YYDKDF in the germline V gene (reference sequence). The CDR3 runs 15 residues. The CDR3 sequence: CATSPYSGSSYEQYF. CDR3 nucleotides: TGTGCCACCAGCCCTTATAGCGGGAGCTCCTACGAGCAGTACTTC.

This clonotype was counted at least ten times. The genes are TRBV12-3 or TRBV12-4 and TRBJ1-5, with 10 bases lining up with TRBD1. The CDR3 has 15 residues. V lost 4 bases to trimming and J lost 4 bases; unmatched junction nucleotides: 4. The CDR3 here is CASSSGQGKNQPQHF. In nucleotides, the CDR3 is TGTGCCAGCAGTTCGGGACAGGGGAAAAATCAGCCCCAGCATTTT.

There are many counts of this clonotype. The chain couples TRBV4-2 to TRBJ2-2, with a possible D match to TRBD2 (6 bases). The CDR3 runs 15 residues. CDR1 is LGHNA, CDR2 YNFKEQ, per germline. The V end lost 1 base, the J end lost 6 bases, and 12 bases lay between the germline ends. The CDR3 region has the DNA TGTGCCAGCAGCCAAGTCCTTTCTAGCGCCGGGGAGCTGTTTTTT. As protein: CASSQVLSSAGELFF.

This clonotype was detected a few times. The chain links TRBV29-1 to TRBJ2-1; D remains ambiguous. The CDR3 contains 14 residues. Germline V gives CDR1 SQVTM, CDR2 ANQGSEA. Deletions cut 6 bases from V and 0 bases from J, with 12 bases between. DNA of the CDR3: TGCAGCGTCGGCGCGACCCTCTCCTACAATGAGCAGTTCTTC. This gives the protein CSVGATLSYNEQFF.

V is TRBV10-3 and J is TRBJ1-2, with a possible D match to TRBD1 (6 bases). In germline, CDR1 is ENHRY, CDR2 SYGVKD. V dropped 0 bases and J dropped 2 bases, with 13 bases sitting between them. This CDR3 is built from 16 residues. CDR3 in DNA: TGTGCCATCAGTGAGTCACTGGACAGCACGAACTATGGCTACACCTTC. This sequence encodes CAISESLDSTNYGYTF.

The rearrangement links TRBV27 to TRBJ2-1; 8 nucleotides line up with TRBD2. Germline V gene data show CDR1 as MNHEY and CDR2 as SMNVEV (reference sequence). The CDR3 contains 15 residues. After removal of 3 bases from V and 4 bases from J, the junction contained 5 bases not matched to a gene. CDR3: CASSFRLAKYNEQFF. CDR3 DNA sequence: TGTGCCAGCAGTTTCCGACTAGCGAAATACAATGAGCAGTTCTTC.

This clonotype was seen many times. The V and J genes are TRBV29-1 and TRBJ2-5; tentative D call: TRBD1 (6 bases). Per germline, CDR1 SQVTM and CDR2 ANQGSEA. The CDR3 is 14 residues long. V was trimmed by 6 bases and J by 0 bases, leaving 14 bases between them. CDR3 region: CSVEWTVNQETQYF. DNA of the CDR3: TGCAGCGTGGAGTGGACAGTAAACCAAGAGACCCAGTACTTC.

V gene TRBV20-1 combines with J gene TRBJ2-3, with 10 nucleotides matching TRBD2. The CDR3 sequence is 15 residues long. Germline V gene data show CDR1 as DFQATT and CDR2 as SNEGSKA (reference sequence). V lost 0 bases to trimming and J lost 7 bases; unmatched junction nucleotides: 7. Here the CDR3 DNA reads TGCAGTGCTAGAGATCCCCAGCGGGGGGGGAATACGCAGTATTTT. Protein: CSARDPQRGGNTQYF.

On this clonotype: One junction end does not reproduce the germline sequence, and a read error may be involved. This chain links TRBV7-3 with TRBJ2-5; 10 nucleotides agree with TRBD2. In germline, CDR1 is SGHTA, CDR2 FQGTGA. This CDR3 has 18 amino acids. CDR3 region: CASSLSGGASGAQETQYF. CDR3 DNA: TGTGCCAGCAGTTTAAGCGGGGGGGCTAGCGGGGCCCAAGAGACCCAGTACTTC.

In this sample, this clonotype turned up a few times. For the CDR3, the DNA is TGTGCCAGCAGCTTGGGGAGTAACGAGCAGTACGTC. Translating gives CASSLGSNEQYV. The V and J genes are TRBV5-6 and TRBJ2-7; D gene ambiguous. Germline V gene data show CDR1 as SGHDT and CDR2 as YYEEEE. With 0 bases removed from V and 5 bases from J, the gap between germline ends came to 6 bases. The CDR3 is made up of 12 amino acids.

This clonotype was picked up many times. The chain recombines TRBV5-6 with TRBJ2-1, with 7 bases aligning to TRBD1. The germline gives CDR1 SGHDT, CDR2 YYEEEE. The CDR3 totals 13 residues. The V and J ends lost 1 base and 12 bases, in that order; junction bases with no gene match: 7. The CDR3 sequence is CASSLKGGRGQFF. The CDR3 DNA reads as TGTGCCAGCAGCTTGAAAGGGGGCAGGGGGCAGTTCTTC.

V and J are TRBV5-1 and TRBJ2-3, with TRBD2 matching 7 bases. CDR3 length equals 13 residues. Germline assignment: CDR1 SGHRS and CDR2 YFSETQ. V was clipped by 4 bases and J by 2 bases; unmatched bases: 1. CDR3 loop: CASSAGDTDTQYF. The CDR3 bases are TGCGCCAGCAGCGCGGGGGACACAGATACGCAGTATTTT.

This chain joins TRBV3-1 and TRBJ2-7; D unclear. CDR3 size: 15 residues. V was cut by 1 base and J by 2 bases, with 12 bases left in between. CDR1 LGHDT and CDR2 YNNKEL come from the germline V gene (reference sequence). The CDR3 reads CASSQGYVTTYEQYF. The CDR3 DNA sequence: TGTGCCAGCAGCCAAGGGTATGTGACCACCTACGAGCAGTACTTC.

The chain is built from TRBV3-1 and TRBJ2-1; no definite D call. The CDR3 contains 16 residues. CDR1 and CDR2 (germline): LGHDT, YNNKEL (reference sequence). The V gene lost 0 bases and the J gene lost 4 bases, with 13 bases spanning the gap. CDR3 region: CASSQDRRLVYNEQFF. CDR3 DNA: TGTGCCAGCAGCCAAGATAGGAGATTAGTATACAATGAGCAGTTCTTC.

The chain links TRBV11-3 to TRBJ2-5; D not certain. The ends were cut back, 0 bases at V and 7 bases at J, with 6 bases in the middle. The germline CDR1 and CDR2 sequences are SGHNT and YENEEA. The CDR3 loop spans 12 amino acids. DNA of the CDR3: TGTGCCAGCAGCTTAGAGGCCGGGACCCAGTACTTC. This translates into CASSLEAGTQYF.

This clonotype was counted at least ten times. The gene calls are TRBV29-1 and TRBJ2-7; 7 bases align to TRBD2. The V segment lost 4 bases and the J segment 2 bases; nucleotides outside the gene matches: 11. CDR1 is SQVTM and CDR2 is ANQGSEA in the germline V gene. The CDR3 loop spans 15 amino acids. The CDR3 spells CSVVQLATTTYEQYF. Here the CDR3 DNA reads TGCAGCGTTGTTCAACTAGCGACCACCACCTACGAGCAGTACTTC.

In this sample, this clonotype turned up many times. V gene TRBV20-1 combines with J gene TRBJ2-7; weak D call: TRBD2 (5 bases). V was clipped by 3 bases and J by 3 bases, with 12 bases between them. The CDR3 contains 13 residues. CDR1 DFQATT and CDR2 SNEGSKA come from the germline V gene (reference sequence). CDR3 in amino acids: CSASAPGDYEQYF. The CDR3, as DNA: TGCAGTGCTAGTGCCCCCGGGGACTACGAGCAGTACTTC.

The rearrangement joins TRBV3-1 to TRBJ2-6, with D tentatively TRBD1 or TRBD2 (5 bases each). The CDR3 is made up of 17 amino acids. The germline V and J ends were trimmed by 5 bases and 0 bases, with 14 bases remaining between them. Germline loops: CDR1 LGHDT, CDR2 YNNKEL (reference sequence). CDR3 in amino acids: CASSEAWGTSGANVLTF. The CDR3 DNA follows: TGTGCCAGCAGCGAAGCTTGGGGGACCTCTGGGGCCAACGTCCTGACTTTC. The full variable domain, its missing parts supplied by reference TRBV3-1 and TRBJ2-6, is DTAVSQTPKYLVTQMGNDKSIKCEQNLGHDTMYWYKQDSKKFLKIMFSYNNKELIINETVPNRFSPKSPDKAHLNLHINSLELGDSAVYFCASSEAWGTSGANVLTFGAGSRLTVL.

The chain has TRBV20-1 and TRBJ2-1; D not resolved. Deletions cut 3 bases from V and 5 bases from J, with 8 bases between. The CDR3 runs to 12 residues. CDR1 and CDR2 from the germline V gene are DFQATT and SNEGSKA (reference sequence). CDR3 coding DNA: TGCAGTGCTAGTTCAGTGAACAATGAGCAGTTCTTC. Protein product: CSASSVNNEQFF.

The V and J genes are TRBV18 and TRBJ1-5; D gene unclear. V was clipped by 6 bases and J by 4 bases, with 19 bases between them. The CDR3 loop spans 16 amino acids. Germline CDR1 reads KGHSH; CDR2 reads LQKENI. The CDR3 nucleotides are TGTGCCAGCTCCTCGGTCCTGGAGCTCCCAAATCAGCCCCAGCATTTT. Translated: CASSSVLELPNQPQHF.